The next 16 T cell receptor beta chains were all read from a single sample in a study of identical twins. TCRdb fed the 5' RACE reads into MiXCR, producing one record per CDR3 protein. Of approximately 220,000 distinct CDR3 sequences in the sample, 6% to 8.5% are singletons; the top ten hold around 5.4%. This same sample was also taken into another study, of yellow fever vaccine responses in identical twins.

Sequencing was carried out using CD8+ T cells sorted from blood. Receptor source: a woman aged 18-29 years in good health.

This chain uses TRBV27 with TRBJ2-1; 13 nucleotides align to TRBD2. Per the germline V gene, CDR1 is MNHEY and CDR2 is SMNVEV (reference sequence). The V and J ends lost 3 bases and 10 bases, in that order; junction bases with no gene match: 9. There are 16 residues in the CDR3. The CDR3 sequence is CASSLKGLAGVVEQFF. CDR3 DNA sequence: TGTGCCAGCAGTTTGAAAGGACTAGCGGGAGTGGTAGAGCAGTTCTTC.

This clonotype was counted ten times or more. This chain joins TRBV29-1 and TRBJ2-1; D is undetermined. This CDR3 comprises 12 residues. The germline gives CDR1 SQVTM, CDR2 ANQGSEA. V lost 5 bases, J lost 2 bases, and 7 bases lay in between. The CDR3 is CSVWVTYNEQFF. CDR3 bases: TGCAGCGTTTGGGTCACCTACAATGAGCAGTTCTTC.

This chain connects TRBV4-1 to TRBJ2-3, with 9 bases aligning to TRBD2. Unmatched junction bases numbered 5, after V lost 1 base and J lost 3 bases. CDR1 is MGHRA and CDR2 is YSYEKL in the germline V gene. The CDR3 length is 16 residues. The CDR3 reads CASSQVGGRATDTQYF. The CDR3 DNA reads TGCGCCAGCAGCCAAGTGGGCGGGAGGGCAACAGATACGCAGTATTTT.

This clonotype was counted ten times or more. V gene TRBV20-1 combines with J gene TRBJ2-1; 9 bases are shared with TRBD2. Germline CDR1 reads DFQATT; CDR2 reads SNEGSKA (reference sequence). With V trimmed by 5 bases and J by 6 bases, 8 bases remained unmatched. This CDR3 is 14 amino acids long. The CDR3 nucleotides are TGCAGTGCTCTTAGCGGGGGCCAAACCAATGAGCAGTTCTTC. This sequence encodes CSALSGGQTNEQFF.

The CDR3 reads CASSRPGAYYEQYF. CDR3 nucleotides: TGTGCCAGCAGCCGTCCGGGGGCCTACTACGAGCAGTACTTC. The rearrangement joins TRBV13 to TRBJ2-7, with D perhaps given as TRBD1 or TRBD2 (6 bases each). Trimming took 5 bases from V and 3 from J, leaving 14 bases between them. The CDR3 is 14 amino acids. Germline CDR1 PRHDT, CDR2 FYEKMQ (reference sequence).

V and J are TRBV28 and TRBJ2-1; TRBD2 matches at 12 bases. The CDR3 has 18 residues. CDR1 MDHEN and CDR2 SYDVKM come from the germline V gene. The trim removed 5 bases at V and 6 bases at J, leaving 14 bases unmatched. The CDR3 here is CASSPRPWTSGALNEQFF. The CDR3 bases are TGTGCCAGCAGTCCCCGGCCGTGGACTAGCGGGGCGCTCAATGAGCAGTTCTTC.

This clonotype occurred many times. The chain has TRBV3-1 and TRBJ1-1, with 12 bases that match TRBD1. CDR1 is LGHDT and CDR2 is YNNKEL in the germline V gene (reference sequence). J lost 4 bases, V lost 5 bases, and 8 bases had no gene match. There are 16 residues in the CDR3. For the CDR3, the DNA is TGTGCCAGCAGCTGGGGACAGGGGGCTCAGGGCACTGAAGCTTTCTTT. Protein: CASSWGQGAQGTEAFF.

CDR3 sequence: CATSGPLRKATDTQYF. CDR3 bases: TGTGCCACCAGTGGACCGCTCCGGAAAGCCACAGATACGCAGTATTTT. The chain is built from TRBV24-1 and TRBJ2-3; the D is unclear. Germline V gene lookup returns CDR1 KGHDR and CDR2 SFDVKD. The V end was cut by 5 bases, the J end by 2 bases, with 16 bases between. The CDR3 extends over 16 amino acids.

This clonotype was seen just once. This chain connects TRBV7-9 to TRBJ1-2; D gene ambiguous. V gave up 7 bases and J gave up 8 bases, with 11 bases separating them. CDR1 SEHNR and CDR2 FQNEAQ come from the germline V gene (reference sequence). CDR3 size: 11 residues. Here the CDR3 DNA reads TGTGCCAGCACAGCGGCGGGGGGCTACACCTTC. Residues: CASTAAGGYTF.

The rearrangement joins TRBV6-5 to TRBJ2-2; the D gene could be TRBD1 or TRBD2 (5 bases each). The CDR3 length is 16 residues. Germline V lookup: CDR1 MNHEY, CDR2 SVGAGI. V shed 2 bases and J shed 1 base, with 11 bases lying between them. The CDR3 region has the DNA TGTGCCAGCAGTTACCTAGGGACCAAGAACACCGGGGAGCTGTTTTTT. Translation gives CASSYLGTKNTGELFF.

This clonotype was seen repeatedly, ten times or more. J is TRBJ2-3 and V is TRBV12-3 or TRBV12-4; 7 positions agree with TRBD2. V trimming: 6 bases; J trimming: 6 bases; junction bases outside the gene matches: 12. CDR3 length: 15 residues. CDR3 DNA: TGTGCCAGCAGCCCCAGCGGGGTCACGTCGGATACGCAGTATTTT. Translating gives CASSPSGVTSDTQYF.

There are a few counts of this clonotype. V and J are TRBV7-9 and TRBJ2-3, with unresolved D. Deletions cut 6 bases from V and 4 bases from J, with 14 bases between. The CDR3 is 14 amino acids. Germline lookup yields CDR1 SEHNR and CDR2 FQNEAQ (reference sequence). This chain's CDR3 is CASRARPAPDTQYF. In nucleotides, the CDR3 is TGTGCCAGCAGAGCCCGCCCGGCCCCAGATACGCAGTATTTT.

In its sample, this clonotype was seen many times. The genes are TRBV29-1 and TRBJ2-7; D is undetermined. This CDR3 is built from 11 residues. Looked up from germline, CDR1 is SQVTM and CDR2 is ANQGSEA. The V end lost 5 bases, the J end lost 4 bases, and 9 bases lay between the germline ends. The CDR3 DNA follows: TGCAGCGTTAAAACAGCGTACGAGCAGTACGTC. It codes for CSVKTAYEQYV.

This clonotype has a handful of counts. The rearrangement joins TRBV25-1 to TRBJ2-7; no clear D. Per the germline V gene, CDR1 is MGHDK and CDR2 is SYGVNS. This CDR3 is 13 amino acids long. V dropped 3 bases and J dropped 4 bases, with 10 bases sitting between them. The CDR3 DNA reads as TGTGCCAGCAGTGAGGCCGTCTTGTACGAGCAGTACTTC. Protein: CASSEAVLYEQYF.

This clonotype has a count of ten or more. This chain uses TRBV4-1 with TRBJ2-7; possibly TRBD1 for D (5 bases). The CDR3 consists of 11 residues. The V gene lost 4 bases and the J gene lost 7 bases, with 8 bases spanning the gap. Per germline, CDR1 MGHRA and CDR2 YSYEKL. The CDR3 coding sequence is TGCGCCAGCAGCCTGAGACAGGAGCAGTACGTC. It encodes CASSLRQEQYV.

This clonotype showed up many times. The chain employs TRBV29-1 and TRBJ2-1; no firm D call. The CDR3 length is 14 residues. Germline V lookup: CDR1 SQVTM, CDR2 ANQGSEA. Trimming took off 3 bases at V and 2 bases at J, with 11 bases between the two ends. CDR3 bases: TGCAGCGTTGAGGGGTCCGGTCCCTACAATGAGCAGTTCTTC. Its translation is CSVEGSGPYNEQFF.